This TCR beta chain is drawn from a study of graft-versus-host responses after intestinal transplantation. V shed 6 bases and J shed 7 bases, with 15 bases lying between them. Germline loops: CDR1 MDHEN, CDR2 SYDVKM. The CDR3 sequence is 14 residues long. Using immunoSEQ multiplex PCR, the repertoire was profiled, and TCRdb retains in-frame clones only, with some absent. Of about 80,000 clones listed, about nine tenths are singletons. The clonotype was recovered from a human patient who received an intestinal transplant, so some T cells may come from the graft donor. The input for sequencing was PBMCs, taken 98 days after intestinal transplantation. The chain joins TRBV28 to TRBJ2-2, with D possibly TRBD2 on 6 matching bases. CDR3 protein: CASSLTGVSGELFF. CDR3 in DNA: TGTGCCAGCAGCCTCACGGGGGTGAGCGGGGAGCTGTTTTTT.